This entry lists 3 T cell receptor beta chains sequenced from one sample in a study of vaccination and CD4 T cells after COVID-19. Cultured CD4+ T cell DNA underwent sequencing with the Oncomine TCR Beta short-read assay. TCRdb called the PCR reads again in MiXCR, with one record for every CDR3 protein. The data contain 15,000 or so distinct CDR3 sequences, around 80% of them seen just once; the ten biggest clones take up around 15%. Treatment noted: roughly 10-day PBMC culture with coronavirus spike peptide pools or control peptides (ViraFEST assay). No antigen is known for these receptors. The sample comprised CD4+ T cells from blood, cultured in vitro. Source of these receptors: a human donor who had recovered from COVID-19.

This clonotype came up a few times. The chain links TRBV24-1 to TRBJ2-3; a weak D match, TRBD1 (6 bases). V was trimmed by 10 bases and J by 1 base, leaving 11 bases between them. From germline, CDR1 is KGHDR and CDR2 SFDVKD. The CDR3 loop spans 13 amino acids. CDR3 bases: TGTGCCACGTCAGGGGTGGGCACAGATACGCAGTATTTT. It translates to CATSGVGTDTQYF.

The chain uses TRBV19 and TRBJ1-1; 10 bases are a match to TRBD1. The CDR3 consists of 15 residues. J gave up 4 bases and V 6 bases, and 8 bases lay outside the gene matches. Germline lookup yields CDR1 LNHDA and CDR2 SQIVND (reference sequence). CDR3 coding DNA: TGTGCCAGTAGACCCGGGACAGGGGATTTCACTGAAGCTTTCTTT. This encodes CASRPGTGDFTEAFF.

The J gene is TRBJ1-6, the V gene TRBV20-1; TRBD1 matches 8 bases. Germline V lookup: CDR1 DFQATT, CDR2 SNEGSKA (reference sequence). This CDR3 has 15 residues. The V segment lost 0 bases and the J segment 9 bases; nucleotides outside the gene matches: 7. Here the CDR3 reads CSAREDRGVGSPLHF. The CDR3, as DNA: TGCAGTGCTAGAGAAGACAGGGGAGTAGGTTCACCCCTCCACTTT.